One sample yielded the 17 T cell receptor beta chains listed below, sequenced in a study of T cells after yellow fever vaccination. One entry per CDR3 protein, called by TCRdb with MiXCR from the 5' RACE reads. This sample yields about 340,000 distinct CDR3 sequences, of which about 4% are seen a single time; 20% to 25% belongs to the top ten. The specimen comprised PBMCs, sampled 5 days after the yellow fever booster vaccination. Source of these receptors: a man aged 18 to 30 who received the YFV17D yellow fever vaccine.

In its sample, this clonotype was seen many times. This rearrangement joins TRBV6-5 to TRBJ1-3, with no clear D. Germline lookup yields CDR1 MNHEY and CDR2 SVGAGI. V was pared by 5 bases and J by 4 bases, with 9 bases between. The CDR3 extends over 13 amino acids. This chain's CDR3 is CASSPLRGNTIYF. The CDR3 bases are TGTGCCAGCAGTCCTTTACGGGGAAACACCATATATTTT.

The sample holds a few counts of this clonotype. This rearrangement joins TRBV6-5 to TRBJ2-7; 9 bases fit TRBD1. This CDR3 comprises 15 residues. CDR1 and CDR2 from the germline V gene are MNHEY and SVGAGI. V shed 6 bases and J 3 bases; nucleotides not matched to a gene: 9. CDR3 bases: TGTGCCAGCAGAAACCGGGACAGGGCCTTCTACGAGCAGTACTTC. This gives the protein CASRNRDRAFYEQYF.

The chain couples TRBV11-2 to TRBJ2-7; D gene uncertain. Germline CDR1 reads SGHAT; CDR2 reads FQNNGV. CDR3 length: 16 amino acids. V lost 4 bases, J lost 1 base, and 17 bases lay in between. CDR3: CASSSSWGGDSYEQYF. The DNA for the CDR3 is TGTGCCAGCAGCTCAAGTTGGGGTGGAGATTCCTACGAGCAGTACTTC.

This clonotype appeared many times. The CDR3 here is CASSQRLSNTDTQYF. The CDR3 DNA sequence: TGCGCCAGCAGTCAAAGACTCTCTAACACAGATACGCAGTATTTT. The chain combines TRBV23-1 with TRBJ2-3; D is undetermined. TRBV23-1 has ORF status, its function being uncertain. The CDR3 has 15 residues. Trimming left V 2 bases short and J 2 bases short, with 11 bases between.

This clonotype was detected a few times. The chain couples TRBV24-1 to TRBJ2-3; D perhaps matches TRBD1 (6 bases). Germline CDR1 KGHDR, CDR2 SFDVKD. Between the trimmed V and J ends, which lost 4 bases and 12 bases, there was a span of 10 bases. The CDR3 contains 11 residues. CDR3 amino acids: CATSERGIQYF. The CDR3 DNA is TGTGCCACCAGTGAGAGGGGGATCCAGTATTTT.

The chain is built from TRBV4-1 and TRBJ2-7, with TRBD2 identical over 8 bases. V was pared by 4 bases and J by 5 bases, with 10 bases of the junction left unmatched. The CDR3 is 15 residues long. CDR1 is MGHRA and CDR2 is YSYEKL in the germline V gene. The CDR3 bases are TGCGCCAGCAGCCCCTCCGGGACTAGGTTCCACGAGCAGTACTTC. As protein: CASSPSGTRFHEQYF.

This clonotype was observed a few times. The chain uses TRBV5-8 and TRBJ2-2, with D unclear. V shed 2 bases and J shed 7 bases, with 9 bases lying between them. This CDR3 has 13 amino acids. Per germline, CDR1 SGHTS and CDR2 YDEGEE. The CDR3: CASSFSEDGELFF. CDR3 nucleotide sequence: TGTGCCAGCAGCTTTTCCGAAGACGGGGAGCTGTTTTTT.

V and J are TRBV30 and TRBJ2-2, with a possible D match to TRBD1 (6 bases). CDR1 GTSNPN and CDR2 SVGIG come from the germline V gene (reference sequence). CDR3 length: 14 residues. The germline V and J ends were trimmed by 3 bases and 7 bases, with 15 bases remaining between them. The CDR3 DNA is TGTGCCTGGAGGCTAACAGGGAACCACGGGGAGCTGTTTTTT. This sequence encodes CAWRLTGNHGELFF.

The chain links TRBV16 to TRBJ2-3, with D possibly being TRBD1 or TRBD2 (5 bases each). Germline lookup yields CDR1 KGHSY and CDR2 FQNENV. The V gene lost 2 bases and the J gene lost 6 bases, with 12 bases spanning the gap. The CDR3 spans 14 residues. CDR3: CASSQNRGRDTQYF. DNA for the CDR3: TGTGCCAGCAGCCAAAACCGGGGCCGGGATACGCAGTATTTT.

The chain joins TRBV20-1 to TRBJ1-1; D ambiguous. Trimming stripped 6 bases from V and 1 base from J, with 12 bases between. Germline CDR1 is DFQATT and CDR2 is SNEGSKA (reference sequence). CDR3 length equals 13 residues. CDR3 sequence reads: CSAATVTNTEAFF. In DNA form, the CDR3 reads TGCAGTGCAGCAACAGTAACGAACACTGAAGCTTTCTTT.

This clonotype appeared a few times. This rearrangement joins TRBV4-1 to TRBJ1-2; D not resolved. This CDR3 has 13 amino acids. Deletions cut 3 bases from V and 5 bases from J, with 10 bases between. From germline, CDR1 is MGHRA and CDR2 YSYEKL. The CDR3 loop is CASSHEGGYGYTF. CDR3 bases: TGCGCCAGCAGCCACGAGGGTGGTTATGGCTACACCTTC.

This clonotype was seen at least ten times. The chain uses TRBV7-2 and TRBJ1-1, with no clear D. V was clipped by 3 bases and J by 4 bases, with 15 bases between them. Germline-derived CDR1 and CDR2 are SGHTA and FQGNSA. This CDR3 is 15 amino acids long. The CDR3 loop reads CASSFHFGRATEAFF. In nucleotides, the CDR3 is TGTGCCAGCAGCTTTCATTTCGGCCGGGCCACTGAAGCTTTCTTT.

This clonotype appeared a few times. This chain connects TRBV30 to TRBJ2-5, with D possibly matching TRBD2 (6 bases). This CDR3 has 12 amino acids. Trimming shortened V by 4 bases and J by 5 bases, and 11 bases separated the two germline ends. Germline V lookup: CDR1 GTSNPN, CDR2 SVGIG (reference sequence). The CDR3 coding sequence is TGTGCCTGGAAGGGACTTTGGGAGACCCAGTACTTC. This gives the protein CAWKGLWETQYF.

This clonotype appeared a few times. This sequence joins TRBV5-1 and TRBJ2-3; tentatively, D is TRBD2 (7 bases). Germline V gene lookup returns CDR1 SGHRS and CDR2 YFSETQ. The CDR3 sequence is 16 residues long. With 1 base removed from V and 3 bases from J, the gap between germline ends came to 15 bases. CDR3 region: CASSLWGGQATDTQYF. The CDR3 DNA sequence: TGCGCCAGCAGCTTGTGGGGGGGGCAAGCGACAGATACGCAGTATTTT. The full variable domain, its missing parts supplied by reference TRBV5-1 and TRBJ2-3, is KAGVTQTPRYLIKTRGQQVTLSCSPISGHRSVSWYQQTPGQGLQFLFEYFSETQRNKGNFPGRFSGRQFSNSRSEMNVSTLELGDSALYLCASSLWGGQATDTQYFGPGTRLTVL.

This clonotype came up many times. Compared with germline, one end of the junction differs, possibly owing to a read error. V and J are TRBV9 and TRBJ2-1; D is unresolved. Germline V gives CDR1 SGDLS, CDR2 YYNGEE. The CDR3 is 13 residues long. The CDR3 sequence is CASSVASNNEQFF. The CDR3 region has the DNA TGTGCCAGCAGCGTAGCCTCCAACAATGAGCAGTTCTTC.

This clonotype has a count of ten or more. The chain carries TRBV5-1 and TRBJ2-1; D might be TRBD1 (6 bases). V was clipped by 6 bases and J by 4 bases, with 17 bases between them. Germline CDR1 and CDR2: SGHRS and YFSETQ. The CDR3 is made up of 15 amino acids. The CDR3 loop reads CASKTQGPKYNEQFF. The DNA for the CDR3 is TGCGCCAGCAAAACCCAGGGGCCCAAATACAATGAGCAGTTCTTC.

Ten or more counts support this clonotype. For the CDR3, the DNA is TGTGCCAGCCGGGGGTACCAAGAGACCCAGTACTTC. It translates to CASRGYQETQYF. The rearrangement joins TRBV11-2 to TRBJ2-5, with a weak D call TRBD2 (6 bases). V was trimmed by 8 bases and J by 0 bases, leaving 7 bases between them. The CDR3 is 12 residues long. CDR1 and CDR2 from the germline V gene are SGHAT and FQNNGV.